This is a list of T cell receptor beta chains from one sample in a study of cytomegalovirus exposure and HLA in healthy donors. The data were produced by immunoSEQ multiplex PCR, yet TCRdb's version contains in-frame clones alone and is incomplete. The table lists more than 150,000 clones, more than 80% of them singletons, with 0.65% to 0.75% in the top ten. Sequencing was performed on PBMCs. These receptors were taken from a boy aged 5-17 years in good health and CMV-seronegative. Both conserved end residues are part of each CDR3. D genes are given only for firm matches. Not every row has a clone size; where given, it reads once, few, many or a size class.

D	V	size	J	length	CDR3	DNA
TRBD1	TRBV28	NA	TRBJ2-7	18	CASSSPLNRDRDPYEQYF	TGTGCCAGCAGTTCTCCATTGAACCGGGACAGGGACCCCTACGAGCAGTACTTC
NA	TRBV19	NA	TRBJ2-7	11	CASSAGREQYF	TGTGCCAGTAGCGCAGGGCGCGAGCAGTACTTC
NA	TRBV10-3	few	TRBJ1-1	16	CAISESISHQNTEAFF	TGTGCCATCAGTGAGTCGATCTCACACCAGAACACTGAAGCTTTCTTT
TRBD1	TRBV11-2	NA	TRBJ1-5	14	CASSLGAGGQPQHF	TGTGCCAGCAGCTTAGGGGCAGGGGGACAGCCCCAGCATTTT
TRBD1	TRBV5-1	once	TRBJ2-7	16	CASSLEPRDSSTEQYF	TGCGCCAGCAGCTTGGAACCCCGGGACAGCAGTACCGAGCAGTACTTC
TRBD1	TRBV5-1	NA	TRBJ2-1	17	CASSLGAAGTGRNEQFF	TGCGCCAGCAGCTTGGGGGCTGCCGGGACAGGGCGGAATGAGCAGTTCTTC
TRBD2	TRBV6-1	NA	TRBJ2-7	15	CAVHTGTSGSYEQYF	TGTGCCGTACACACCGGGACTAGCGGCTCCTACGAGCAGTACTTC
NA	TRBV27	few	TRBJ1-2	14	CASSFLDSNYGYTF	TGTGCCAGCAGTTTTCTGGACAGCAACTATGGCTACACCTTC
NA	TRBV29-1	NA	TRBJ2-3	15	CSVEDTRGTTDTQYF	TGCAGCGTTGAAGATACCCGGGGGACCACAGATACGCAGTATTTT
NA	TRBV4-1	NA	TRBJ1-1	15	CASRPTQGTDTEAFF	TGCGCCAGCAGGCCTACCCAGGGGACCGACACTGAAGCTTTCTTT
NA	TRBV12-1	NA	TRBJ2-7	16	CASSPVTGGPTYEQYF	TGTGCCAGCAGCCCCGTGACAGGGGGCCCGACCTACGAGCAGTACTTC
NA	TRBV19	NA	TRBJ2-1	18	CASKVLEADLSSYNEQFF	TGTGCCAGTAAGGTGTTGGAGGCAGACTTAAGCTCCTACAATGAGCAGTTCTTC
NA	TRBV7-9	NA	TRBJ1-5	14	CASSLQGGNQPQHF	TGTGCCAGCAGTCTTCAGGGTGGGAATCAGCCCCAGCATTTT
NA	TRBV2	few	TRBJ1-2	17	CASSEALRGTGHYGYTF	TGTGCCAGCAGTGAAGCGCTTAGGGGGACCGGACACTATGGCTACACCTTC
TRBD2	TRBV19	NA	TRBJ2-7	14	CASSVTSGAYEQYF	TGTGCCAGTAGTGTGACTAGCGGTGCCTACGAGCAGTACTTC
TRBD1	TRBV7-2	NA	TRBJ1-1	15	CASSPMTGAGTEAFF	TGTGCCAGCAGCCCTATGACAGGGGCGGGTACTGAAGCTTTCTTT
NA	TRBV27	NA	TRBJ2-7	15	CASSFFGQGEYEQYF	TGTGCCAGCAGTTTCTTTGGGCAGGGTGAATACGAGCAGTACTTC
NA	TRBV6-5	NA	TRBJ1-1	14	CASSKPGHNTEAFF	TGTGCCAGCAGTAAACCGGGACATAACACTGAAGCTTTCTTT
NA	TRBV6-5	NA	TRBJ1-5	15	CASSYATGKNQPQHF	TGTGCCAGCAGTTACGCCACGGGGAAGAATCAGCCCCAGCATTTT
TRBD1	TRBV15	NA	TRBJ1-2	15	CATSRDLQGSYGYTF	TGTGCCACCAGCAGAGATTTACAGGGGTCCTATGGCTACACCTTC
NA	TRBV5-1	NA	TRBJ2-7	15	CASSLAGFSTYEQYF	TGCGCCAGCAGCTTGGCCGGTTTCTCAACCTACGAGCAGTACTTC
NA	TRBV4-3	once	TRBJ1-1	14	CASSQRPGATEAFF	TGCGCCAGCAGCCAGCGACCAGGGGCCACTGAAGCTTTCTTT
TRBD2	TRBV10-3	once	TRBJ2-1	17	CAISGRIAGGNNNEQFF	TGTGCCATCAGTGGAAGGATAGCGGGGGGTAACAACAATGAGCAGTTCTTC
NA	TRBV25-1	NA	TRBJ1-2	15	CASSLFGAEGYGYTF	TGTGCCAGCAGCTTATTTGGCGCCGAGGGCTATGGCTACACCTTC
TRBD2	TRBV9	once	TRBJ2-3	16	CASSASGLAIGGTQYF	TGTGCCAGCAGCGCCTCAGGACTAGCGATTGGAGGGACGCAGTATTTT
NA	TRBV4-1	NA	TRBJ2-7	15	CASSQFDTTHYEQYF	TGCGCCAGCAGCCAATTTGACACGACCCACTACGAGCAGTACTTC
NA	TRBV13	NA	TRBJ1-2	11	CASSQAAVYTF	TGTGCCAGCAGCCAAGCGGCGGTCTACACCTTC
NA	TRBV10-1	NA	TRBJ2-3	15	CASSRFSTSTDTQYF	TGCGCCAGCAGTCGATTTAGTACTAGCACAGATACGCAGTATTTT
NA	TRBV27	NA	TRBJ1-1	12	CASSQGGTEAFF	TGTGCCAGCAGTCAAGGGGGTACTGAAGCTTTCTTT
TRBD1	TRBV15	few	TRBJ2-7	14	CATSREGQGYEQYF	TGTGCCACCAGCAGAGAAGGACAGGGATACGAGCAGTACTTC
TRBD2	TRBV19	NA	TRBJ2-7	16	CASSPDGGGGTYEQYF	TGTGCCAGTAGCCCTGATGGTGGCGGGGGGACCTACGAGCAGTACTTC
TRBD1	TRBV18	NA	TRBJ1-1	14	CASSPGQARTEAFF	TGTGCCAGCTCACCCGGACAGGCCAGAACTGAAGCTTTCTTT
NA	TRBV5-6	NA	TRBJ2-1	14	CASSLGRVRYEQFF	TGTGCCAGCAGCTTGGGCAGGGTCAGGTATGAGCAGTTCTTC